This T cell receptor (beta chain) was obtained from a study of OX40 agonist ivuxolimab in advanced cancers. Germline assignment: CDR1 SEHNR and CDR2 FQNEAQ (reference sequence). The CDR3 loop spans 16 amino acids. The V gene end was trimmed by 6 bases and the J gene end by 8 bases; junction bases not matched to a gene: 15. This table comes from immunoSEQ multiplex PCR, and its TCRdb copy is limited to in-frame clones, with some not included. The sample shows around 26,000 clones, roughly three quarters of them seen only once. The specimen comprised CD4+ or CD8+ T cells sorted from blood, sampled in a trial of the OX40 agonist ivuxolimab. The rearrangement joins TRBV7-9 to TRBJ2-1; 8 positions agree with TRBD2. The sequence was collected from an adult with an advanced solid tumor such as melanoma, head and neck, liver or kidney cancer. The CDR3 DNA follows: TGTGCCAGCAGTAAAGGGGAACACGGGGGGGGCGATGAGCAGTTCTTC. Translated: CASSKGEHGGGDEQFF.